The 2 T cell receptor beta chains below were found in one sample sequenced in a study of beta chain features in type 1 diabetes. Investigators reverse transcribed all isolated RNA, so they sequenced expressed TCRB transcripts. Profiling relied on immunoSEQ multiplex PCR, and the TCRdb table lists in-frame clones only, not all of them. The sample holds fewer than 350,000 clones; approximately 8.1% are singletons and the top ten take 1%. Sequenced input: central memory CD4+ T cells from blood. The source of these receptors is a young woman in good health.

The chain is built from TRBV12-5 and TRBJ2-3; the match to TRBD2 covers 14 bases. This CDR3 is built from 17 residues. V was pared by 5 bases and J by 4 bases, with 8 bases of the junction left unmatched. Germline loops: CDR1 LGHNT, CDR2 FRNRAP. The CDR3 here is CASGKGTSGGDPDTQYF. Written as DNA, the CDR3 is TGTGCTAGTGGTAAAGGGACTAGCGGGGGCGATCCAGATACGCAGTATTTT.

This chain uses TRBV18 with TRBJ1-4, with TRBD1 identical over 7 bases. Germline CDR1 and CDR2: KGHSH and LQKENI. The junction had 10 bases not matched to a gene; V was cut back by 1 base and J by 5 bases. The CDR3 totals 17 residues. CDR3 nucleotides: TGTGCCAGCTCACCACTTAGGGGGCTTGCGGAAAATGAAAAACTGTTTTTT. Its protein product is CASSPLRGLAENEKLFF.